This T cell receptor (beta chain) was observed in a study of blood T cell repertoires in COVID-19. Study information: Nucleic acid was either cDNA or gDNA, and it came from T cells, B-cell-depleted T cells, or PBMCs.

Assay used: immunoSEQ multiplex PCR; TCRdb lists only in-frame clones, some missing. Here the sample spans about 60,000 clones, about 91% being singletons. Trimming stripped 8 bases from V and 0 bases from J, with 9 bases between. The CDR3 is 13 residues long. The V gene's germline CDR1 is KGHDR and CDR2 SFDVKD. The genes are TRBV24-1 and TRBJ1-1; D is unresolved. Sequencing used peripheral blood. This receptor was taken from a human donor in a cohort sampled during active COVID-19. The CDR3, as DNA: TGTGCCACCAACTTGCGGCTGAACACTGAAGCTTTCTTT. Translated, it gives CATNLRLNTEAFF.